The clone carrying this TCR beta chain appeared a single time. Its specificity is not known. The record originates from a study of graft-versus-host responses after intestinal transplantation. Study-wide background: Transplantation in recipients was multivisceral, liver-intestinal, or isolated intestinal. Following induction with anti-thymocyte globulin, all recipients were given tacrolimus and steroids for three to four years. Study results and limitations: Association was observed between peak circulating GvH clone levels and early post-transplant HvG declines.

This CDR3 has 14 amino acids. From germline, CDR1 is LNHDA and CDR2 SQIVND (reference sequence). J gave up 5 bases and V 5 bases, and 5 bases lay outside the gene matches. Generated by immunoSEQ multiplex PCR, the TCRdb table keeps only in-frame clones and is missing some. The data show some 40,000 clones, just over 90% seen once. The clonotype originates from a human patient who received an intestinal transplant, so some T cells may come from the graft donor. The gene calls are TRBV19 and TRBJ2-1; 8 bases align to TRBD2. The source was PBMCs, collected almost 750 days after intestinal transplantation. CDR3 residues: CASSPGGGHNEQFF. DNA of the CDR3: TGTGCCAGTAGTCCGGGCGGGGGGCACAATGAGCAGTTCTTC.